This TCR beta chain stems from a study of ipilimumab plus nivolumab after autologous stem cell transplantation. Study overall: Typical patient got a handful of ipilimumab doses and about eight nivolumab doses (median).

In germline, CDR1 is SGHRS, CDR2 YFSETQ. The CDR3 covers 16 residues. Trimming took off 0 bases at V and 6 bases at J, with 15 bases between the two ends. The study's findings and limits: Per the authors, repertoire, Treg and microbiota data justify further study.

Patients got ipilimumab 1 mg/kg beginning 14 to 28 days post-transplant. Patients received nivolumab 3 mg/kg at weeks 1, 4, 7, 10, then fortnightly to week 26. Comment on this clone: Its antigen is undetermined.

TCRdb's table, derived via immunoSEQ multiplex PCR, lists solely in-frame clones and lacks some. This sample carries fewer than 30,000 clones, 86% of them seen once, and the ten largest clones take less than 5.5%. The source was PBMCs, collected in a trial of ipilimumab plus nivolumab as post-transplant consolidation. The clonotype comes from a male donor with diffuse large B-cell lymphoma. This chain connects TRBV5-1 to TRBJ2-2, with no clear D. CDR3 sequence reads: CASSLVSSDRAGELFF. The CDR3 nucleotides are TGCGCCAGCAGCTTGGTATCCAGCGATAGGGCCGGGGAGCTGTTTTTT.